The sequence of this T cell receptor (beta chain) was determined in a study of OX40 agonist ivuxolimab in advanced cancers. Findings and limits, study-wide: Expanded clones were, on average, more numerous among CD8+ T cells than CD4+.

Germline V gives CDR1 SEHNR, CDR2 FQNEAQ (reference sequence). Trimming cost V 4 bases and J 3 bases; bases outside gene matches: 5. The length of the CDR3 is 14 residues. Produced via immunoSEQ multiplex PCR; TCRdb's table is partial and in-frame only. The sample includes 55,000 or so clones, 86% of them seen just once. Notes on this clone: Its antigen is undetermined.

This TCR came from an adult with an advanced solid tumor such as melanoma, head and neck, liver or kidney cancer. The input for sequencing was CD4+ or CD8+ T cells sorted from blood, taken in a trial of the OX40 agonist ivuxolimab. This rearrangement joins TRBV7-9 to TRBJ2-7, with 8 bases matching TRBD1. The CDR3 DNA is TGTGCCAGCAGCTCGACAGGGGCTCTCTACGAGCAGTACTTC. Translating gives CASSSTGALYEQYF.